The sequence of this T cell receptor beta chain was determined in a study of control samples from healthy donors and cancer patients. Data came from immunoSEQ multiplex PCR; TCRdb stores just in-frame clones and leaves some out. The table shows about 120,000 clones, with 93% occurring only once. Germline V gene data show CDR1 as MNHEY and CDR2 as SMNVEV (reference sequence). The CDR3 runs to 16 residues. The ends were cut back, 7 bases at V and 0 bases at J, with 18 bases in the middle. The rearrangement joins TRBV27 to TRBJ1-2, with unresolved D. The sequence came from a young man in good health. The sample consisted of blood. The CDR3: CASTPSGVRTNYGYTF. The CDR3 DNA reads TGTGCCAGCACTCCCTCCGGGGTTCGAACTAACTATGGCTACACCTTC.